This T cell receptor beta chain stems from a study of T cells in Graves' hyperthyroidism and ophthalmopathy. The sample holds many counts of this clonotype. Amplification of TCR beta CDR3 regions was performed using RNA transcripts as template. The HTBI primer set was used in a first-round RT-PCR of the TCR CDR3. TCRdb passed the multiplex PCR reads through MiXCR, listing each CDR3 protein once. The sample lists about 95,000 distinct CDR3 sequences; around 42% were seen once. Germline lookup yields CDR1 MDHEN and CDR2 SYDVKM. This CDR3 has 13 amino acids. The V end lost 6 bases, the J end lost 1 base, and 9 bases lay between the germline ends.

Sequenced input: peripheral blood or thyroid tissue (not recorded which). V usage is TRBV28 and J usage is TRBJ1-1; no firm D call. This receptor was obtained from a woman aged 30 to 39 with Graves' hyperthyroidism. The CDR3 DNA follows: TGTGCCAGCAGGACGACCAGGAACACTGAAGCTTTCTTT. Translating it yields CASRTTRNTEAFF. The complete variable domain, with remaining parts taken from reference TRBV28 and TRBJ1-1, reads DVKVTQSSRYLVKRTGEKVFLECVQDMDHENMFWYRQDPGLGLRLIYFSYDVKMKEKGDIPEGYSVSREKKERFSLILESASTNQTSMYLCASRTTRNTEAFFGQGTRLTVV.